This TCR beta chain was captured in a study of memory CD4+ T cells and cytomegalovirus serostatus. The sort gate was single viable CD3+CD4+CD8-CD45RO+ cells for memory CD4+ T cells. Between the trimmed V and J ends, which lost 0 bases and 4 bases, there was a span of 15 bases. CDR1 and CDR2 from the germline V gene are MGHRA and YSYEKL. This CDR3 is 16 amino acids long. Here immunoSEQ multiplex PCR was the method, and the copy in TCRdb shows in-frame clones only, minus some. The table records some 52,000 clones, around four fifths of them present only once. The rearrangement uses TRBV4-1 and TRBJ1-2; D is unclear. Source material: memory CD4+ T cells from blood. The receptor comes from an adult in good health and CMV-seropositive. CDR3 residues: CASSQDRTAKGYGYTF. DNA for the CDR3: TGCGCCAGCAGCCAAGACCGAACCGCGAAAGGCTATGGCTACACCTTC.